This TCR beta chain stems from a study of blood T cell repertoires in COVID-19. The protocol was immunoSEQ multiplex PCR, while the TCRdb copy is restricted to in-frame clones and leaves out a portion. The data show around 160,000 clones, with around 80% seen just once and less than 4% held by the top ten. Sample: PBMCs or T cells enriched from blood (not recorded which). The TCR comes from a woman aged 60-75 years who had recovered from COVID-19.

For the CDR3, the DNA is TGTGCCACCAGCAGAGATTTACAGGGGTGGTTCTTC. This translates into CATSRDLQGWFF. This rearrangement joins TRBV15 to TRBJ2-1, with 7 positions matching TRBD1. Germline assignment: CDR1 LNHNV and CDR2 YYDKDF (reference sequence). This CDR3 contains 12 residues. The ends lost 0 bases at V and 15 bases at J; junction bases unmatched: 5.